This T cell receptor (beta chain) comes out of a study of T cell changes during pregnancy in multiple sclerosis. Data came from immunoSEQ multiplex PCR; TCRdb stores just in-frame clones and leaves some out. The profile shows around 60,000 clones, almost 97% of them singletons. CDR3 size: 14 residues. V gave up 1 base and J gave up 3 bases, with 13 bases separating them. Germline V lookup: CDR1 GTSNPN, CDR2 SVGIG (reference sequence). The rearrangement joins TRBV30 to TRBJ2-7, with D possibly TRBD2 on 7 matching bases. The specimen was CD8+ T cells from peripheral blood mononuclear cells, collected after pregnancy. The receptor's source is a female donor with multiple sclerosis, enrolled in a pregnancy study. CDR3 DNA sequence: TGTGCCTGGAGTGCTGGGGGGGCTTACTACGAGCAGTACTTC. The encoded protein is CAWSAGGAYYEQYF.